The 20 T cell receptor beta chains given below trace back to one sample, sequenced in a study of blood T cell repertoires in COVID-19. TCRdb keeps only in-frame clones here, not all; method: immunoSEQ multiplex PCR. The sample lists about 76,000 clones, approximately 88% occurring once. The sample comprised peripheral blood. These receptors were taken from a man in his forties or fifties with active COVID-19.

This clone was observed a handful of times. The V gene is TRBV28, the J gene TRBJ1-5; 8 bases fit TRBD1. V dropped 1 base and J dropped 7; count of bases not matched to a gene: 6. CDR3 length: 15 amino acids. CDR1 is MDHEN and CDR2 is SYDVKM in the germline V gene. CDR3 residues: CASSLFKQGAQPQHF. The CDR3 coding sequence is TGTGCCAGCAGTTTATTTAAGCAGGGGGCACAGCCCCAGCATTTT.

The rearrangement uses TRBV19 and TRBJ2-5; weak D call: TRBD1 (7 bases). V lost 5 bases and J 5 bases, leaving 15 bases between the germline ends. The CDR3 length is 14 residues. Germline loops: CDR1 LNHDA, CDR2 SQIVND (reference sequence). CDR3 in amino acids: CASSPTGAGETQYF. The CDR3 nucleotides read TGTGCCAGTAGTCCCACAGGGGCGGGGGAGACCCAGTACTTC.

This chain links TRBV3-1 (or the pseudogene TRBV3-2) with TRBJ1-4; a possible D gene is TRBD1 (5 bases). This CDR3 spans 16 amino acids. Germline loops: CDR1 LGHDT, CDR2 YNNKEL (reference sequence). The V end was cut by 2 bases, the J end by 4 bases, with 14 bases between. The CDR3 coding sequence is TGTGCCAGCAGCCAAATTTGCGGGACGGTTAATGAAAAACTGTTTTTT. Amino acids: CASSQICGTVNEKLFF.

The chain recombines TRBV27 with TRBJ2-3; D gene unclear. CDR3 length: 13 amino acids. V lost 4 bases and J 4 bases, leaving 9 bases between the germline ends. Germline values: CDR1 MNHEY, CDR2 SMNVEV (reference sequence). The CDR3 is CASSSPQADTQYF. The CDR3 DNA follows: TGTGCCAGCAGTTCACCCCAGGCAGATACGCAGTATTTT.

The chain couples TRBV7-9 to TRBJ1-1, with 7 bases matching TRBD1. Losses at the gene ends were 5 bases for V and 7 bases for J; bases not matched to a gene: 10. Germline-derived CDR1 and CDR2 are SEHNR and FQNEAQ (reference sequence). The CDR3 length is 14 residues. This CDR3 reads CASSGPGGRGEAFF. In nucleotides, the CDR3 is TGTGCCAGCAGCGGACCAGGGGGGCGGGGTGAAGCTTTCTTT. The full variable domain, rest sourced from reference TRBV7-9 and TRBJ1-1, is DTGVSQNPRHKITKRGQNVTFRCDPISEHNRLYWYRQTLGQGPEFLTYFQNEAQLEKSRLLSDRFSAERPKGSFSTLEIQRTEQGDSAMYLCASSGPGGRGEAFFGQGTRLTVV.

The CDR3 reads CAVLAGGSHEQYF. Written as DNA, the CDR3 is TGTGCGGTACTAGCGGGAGGAAGCCACGAGCAGTACTTC. The genes are TRBV11-2 and TRBJ2-7, with 12 bases aligning to TRBD2. The CDR3 contains 13 residues. Germline CDR1 is SGHAT and CDR2 is FQNNGV.

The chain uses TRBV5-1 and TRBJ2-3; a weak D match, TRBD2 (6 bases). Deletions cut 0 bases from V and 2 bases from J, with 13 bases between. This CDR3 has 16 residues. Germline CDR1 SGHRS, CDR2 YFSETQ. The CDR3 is CASSLAGGRDTDTQYF. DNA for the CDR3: TGCGCCAGCAGCTTGGCCGGAGGGCGGGACACAGATACGCAGTATTTT. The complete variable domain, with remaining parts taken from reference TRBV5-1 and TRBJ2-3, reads KAGVTQTPRYLIKTRGQQVTLSCSPISGHRSVSWYQQTPGQGLQFLFEYFSETQRNKGNFPGRFSGRQFSNSRSEMNVSTLELGDSALYLCASSLAGGRDTDTQYFGPGTRLTVL.

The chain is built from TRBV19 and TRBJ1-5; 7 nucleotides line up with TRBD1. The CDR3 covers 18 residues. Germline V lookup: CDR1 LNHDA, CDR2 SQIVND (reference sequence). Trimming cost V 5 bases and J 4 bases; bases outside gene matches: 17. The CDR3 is CASSSRFYGTDGNQPQHF. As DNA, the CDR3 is TGTGCCAGTAGTTCCCGCTTTTACGGGACAGACGGTAATCAGCCCCAGCATTTT.

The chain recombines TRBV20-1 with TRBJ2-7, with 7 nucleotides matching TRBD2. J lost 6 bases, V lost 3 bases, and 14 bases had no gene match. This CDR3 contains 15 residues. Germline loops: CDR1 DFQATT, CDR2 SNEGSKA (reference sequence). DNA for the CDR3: TGCAGTGCTAGTACTACGGGAGGCGGATCTACCGAGCAGTACTTC. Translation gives CSASTTGGGSTEQYF.

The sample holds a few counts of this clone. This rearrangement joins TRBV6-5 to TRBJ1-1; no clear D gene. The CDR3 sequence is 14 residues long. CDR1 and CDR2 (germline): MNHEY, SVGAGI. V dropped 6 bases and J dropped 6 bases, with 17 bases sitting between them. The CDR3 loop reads CASRYTGAGAEAFF. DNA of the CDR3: TGTGCCAGCAGGTATACCGGAGCGGGAGCTGAAGCTTTCTTT.

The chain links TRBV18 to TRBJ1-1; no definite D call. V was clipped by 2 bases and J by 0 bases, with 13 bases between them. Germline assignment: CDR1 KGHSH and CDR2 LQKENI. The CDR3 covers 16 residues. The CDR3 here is CASSPFPDRMNTEAFF. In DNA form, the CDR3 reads TGTGCCAGCTCACCATTCCCAGATCGCATGAACACTGAAGCTTTCTTT.

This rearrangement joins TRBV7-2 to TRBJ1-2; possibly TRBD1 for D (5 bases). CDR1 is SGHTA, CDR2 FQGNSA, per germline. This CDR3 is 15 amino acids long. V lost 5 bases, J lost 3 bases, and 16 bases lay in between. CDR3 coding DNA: TGTGCCAGCAGCCCGGGGGGTGGGGGTGACTATGGCTACACCTTC. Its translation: CASSPGGGGDYGYTF.

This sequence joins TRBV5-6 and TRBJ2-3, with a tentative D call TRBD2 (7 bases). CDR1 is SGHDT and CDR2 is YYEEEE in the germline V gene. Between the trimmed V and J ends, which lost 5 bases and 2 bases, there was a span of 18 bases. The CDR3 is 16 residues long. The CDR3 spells CASRRGLSQDTDTQYF. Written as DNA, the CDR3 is TGTGCCAGCAGGCGGGGGCTCTCGCAAGACACAGATACGCAGTATTTT. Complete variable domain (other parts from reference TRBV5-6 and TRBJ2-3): DAGVTQSPTHLIKTRGQQVTLRCSPKSGHDTVSWYQQALGQGPQFIFQYYEEEERQRGNFPDRFSGHQFPNYSSELNVNALLLGDSALYLCASRRGLSQDTDTQYFGPGTRLTVL.

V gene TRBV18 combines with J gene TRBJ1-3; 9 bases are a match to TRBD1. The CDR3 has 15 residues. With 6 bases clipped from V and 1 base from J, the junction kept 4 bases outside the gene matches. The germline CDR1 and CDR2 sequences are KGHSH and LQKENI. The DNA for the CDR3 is TGTGCCAGCTCGCCTGACAGGGGGTCTGGAAACACCATATATTTT. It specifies CASSPDRGSGNTIYF.

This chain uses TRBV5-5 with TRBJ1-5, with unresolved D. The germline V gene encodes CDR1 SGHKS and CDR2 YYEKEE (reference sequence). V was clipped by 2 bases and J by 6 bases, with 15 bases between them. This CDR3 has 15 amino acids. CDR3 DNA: TGTGCCAGCAGCTTACGTCCTTTTAAGAGTCAGCCCCAGCATTTT. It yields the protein CASSLRPFKSQPQHF.

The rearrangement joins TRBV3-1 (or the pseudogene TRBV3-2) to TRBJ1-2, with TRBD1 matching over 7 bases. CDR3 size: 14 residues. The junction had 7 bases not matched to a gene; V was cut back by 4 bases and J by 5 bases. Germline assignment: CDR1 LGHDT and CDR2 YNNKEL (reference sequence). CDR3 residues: CASSPLGQVYGYTF. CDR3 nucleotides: TGTGCCAGCAGCCCGCTCGGACAGGTTTATGGCTACACCTTC.

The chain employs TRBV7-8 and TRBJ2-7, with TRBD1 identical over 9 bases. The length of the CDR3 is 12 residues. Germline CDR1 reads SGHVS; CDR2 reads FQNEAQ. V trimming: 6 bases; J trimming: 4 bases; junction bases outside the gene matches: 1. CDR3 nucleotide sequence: TGTGCCAGCAGGGGGACAGGGTACGAGCAGTACTTC. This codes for CASRGTGYEQYF.

In DNA form, the CDR3 reads TGTGCCAGCAGCTTGAGACGGAGCTCCTACGAGCAGTACTTC. Translated, it gives CASSLRRSSYEQYF. The V gene is TRBV5-8, the J gene TRBJ2-7; D unclear. Trimming left V 1 base short and J 0 bases short, with 8 bases between. Germline V gene data show CDR1 as SGHTS and CDR2 as YDEGEE. The CDR3 is 14 residues long.

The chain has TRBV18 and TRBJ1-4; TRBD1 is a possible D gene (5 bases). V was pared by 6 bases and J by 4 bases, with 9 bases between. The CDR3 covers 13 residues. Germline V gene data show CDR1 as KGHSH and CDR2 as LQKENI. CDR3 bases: TGTGCCAGCTCCCGGGACTTTAATGAAAAACTGTTTTTT. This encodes CASSRDFNEKLFF.

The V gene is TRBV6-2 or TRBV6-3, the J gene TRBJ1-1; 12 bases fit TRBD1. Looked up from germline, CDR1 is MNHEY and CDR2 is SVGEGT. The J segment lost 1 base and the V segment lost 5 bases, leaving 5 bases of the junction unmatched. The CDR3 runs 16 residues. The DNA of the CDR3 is TGTGCCAGCAGTGACTGGGACAGGGGGCCGAACACTGAAGCTTTCTTT. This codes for CASSDWDRGPNTEAFF.